This paragraph reports one T cell receptor beta chain. In the authors' workflow: Amplification with reference gene primers provided the estimates of nucleated cell counts. Data came from immunoSEQ multiplex PCR; TCRdb stores just in-frame clones and leaves some out. V and J calls and clone size are given by that table; D and trimming were obtained from the DNA. The table has roughly 140,000 clones, less than 85% seen once. Germline loops: CDR1 LNHDA, CDR2 SQIVND (reference sequence). The CDR3 has 17 residues. J lost 6 bases, V lost 5 bases, and 16 bases had no gene match. The data belong to a study of blood T cell repertoires in COVID-19. Whole-study context: There were acute and convalescent COVID-19 samples, and they came from the United States, Italy and Spain. From T cells, B-cell-depleted T cells, or PBMCs came the material, which was cDNA or gDNA.

This clonotype originated in an elderly woman in a cohort sampled during active or convalescent COVID-19. This chain joins TRBV19 and TRBJ2-1; 7 positions agree with TRBD1. The sequencing sample was made of peripheral blood. In nucleotides, the CDR3 is TGTGCCAGTAGTGCCCACCGAGACAGGGCAGCCCGCAATGAGCAGTTCTTC. As protein: CASSAHRDRAARNEQFF.